This T cell receptor beta chain appears in the sequencing data of a study of molecular identifiers for immune sequencing clone quantification. Study details: RNA, taken in replicates from approximately 20,000 or 100,000 naive CD8 cells, was split five ways, with four sequenced. The study's findings and limits: Spiked Jurkat TCR RNA equivalent to one cell reportedly surfaced among some 1 million naive cells. The study found clones above 20 RNA copies held over 98% of effector molecules and under 1% in naive cells.

TCRdb passed the PCR reads through MiXCR, listing each CDR3 protein once. The sample lists over 600,000 distinct CDR3 sequences; just under 20% were seen once. Naive CD8 T cells underwent sorting with the CD8+CD4-CCR7+CD45RA+ definition. Germline CDR1 is SEHNR and CDR2 is FQNEAQ (reference sequence). This CDR3 is 20 amino acids long. Trimming pared 5 bases from V and 2 bases from J, leaving 29 bases between. This clonotype was recorded many times. What it recognizes is unknown. The receptor comes from a human donor in good health. Some libraries in this study had Jurkat cell RNA spiked in. This rearrangement joins TRBV7-9 to TRBJ2-3; possibly TRBD2 for D (6 bases). The specimen was naive CD8+ T cells from blood, with Jurkat cell RNA spiked in. Noted subset: FACS-sorted CD8+CD4-CCR7+CD45RA+ naive T cells. This chain's CDR3 is CASSDRDFNNPKIITDTQYF. The CDR3 DNA reads as TGTGCCAGCAGCGACCGGGACTTCAATAACCCCAAAATCATCACAGATACGCAGTATTTT.